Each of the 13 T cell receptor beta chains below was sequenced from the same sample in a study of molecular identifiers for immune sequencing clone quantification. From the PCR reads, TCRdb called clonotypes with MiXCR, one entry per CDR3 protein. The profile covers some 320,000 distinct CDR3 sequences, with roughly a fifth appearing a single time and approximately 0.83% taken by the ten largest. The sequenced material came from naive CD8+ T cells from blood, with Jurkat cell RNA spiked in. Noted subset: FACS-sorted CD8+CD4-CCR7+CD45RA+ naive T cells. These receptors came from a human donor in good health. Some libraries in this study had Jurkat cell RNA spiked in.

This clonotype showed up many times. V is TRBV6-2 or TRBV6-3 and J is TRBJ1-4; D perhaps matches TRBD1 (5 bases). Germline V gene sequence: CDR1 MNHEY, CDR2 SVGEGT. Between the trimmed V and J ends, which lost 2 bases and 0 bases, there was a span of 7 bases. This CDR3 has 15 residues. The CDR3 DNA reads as TGTGCCAGCAGTTACGGGACGACAACTAATGAAAAACTGTTTTTT. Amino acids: CASSYGTTTNEKLFF.

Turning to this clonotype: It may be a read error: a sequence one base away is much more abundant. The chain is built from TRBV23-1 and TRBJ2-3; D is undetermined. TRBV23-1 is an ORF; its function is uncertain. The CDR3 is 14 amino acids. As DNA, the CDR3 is TGCGCCAGCAGTCAATTCATCTTCACAGATACGCGGTATTTT. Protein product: CASSQFIFTDTRYF.

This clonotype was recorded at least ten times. This CDR3 reads CASSPPTGLGGDTQYF. DNA of the CDR3: TGTGCCAGCAGCCCCCCAACTGGATTAGGAGGAGATACGCAGTATTTT. This sequence joins TRBV7-9 and TRBJ2-3, with D possibly being TRBD2 (5 bases). Per the germline V gene, CDR1 is SEHNR and CDR2 is FQNEAQ (reference sequence). The CDR3 runs 16 residues. V lost 5 bases and J lost 5, with 20 bases in between.

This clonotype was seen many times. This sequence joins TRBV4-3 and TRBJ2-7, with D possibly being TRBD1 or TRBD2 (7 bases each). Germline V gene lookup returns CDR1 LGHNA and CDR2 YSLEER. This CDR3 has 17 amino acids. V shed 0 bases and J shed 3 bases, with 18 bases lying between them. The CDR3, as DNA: TGCGCCAGCAGCCAAGAGAGGACCAGGGGGGGGTACTACGAGCAGTACTTC. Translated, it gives CASSQERTRGGYYEQYF.

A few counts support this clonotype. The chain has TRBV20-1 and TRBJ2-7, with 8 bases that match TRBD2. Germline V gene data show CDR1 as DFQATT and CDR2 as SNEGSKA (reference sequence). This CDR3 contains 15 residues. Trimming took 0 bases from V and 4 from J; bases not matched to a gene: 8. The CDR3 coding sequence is TGCAGTGCTAGAGAAGATAGCGGGACACTTTACGAGCAGTACTTC. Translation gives CSAREDSGTLYEQYF.

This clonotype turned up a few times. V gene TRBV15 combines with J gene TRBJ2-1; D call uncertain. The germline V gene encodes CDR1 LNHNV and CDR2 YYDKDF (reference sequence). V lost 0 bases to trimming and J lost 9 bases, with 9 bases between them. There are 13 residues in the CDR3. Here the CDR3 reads CATSRDLGSEQFF. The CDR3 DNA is TGTGCCACCAGCAGAGATCTAGGCAGTGAGCAGTTCTTC.

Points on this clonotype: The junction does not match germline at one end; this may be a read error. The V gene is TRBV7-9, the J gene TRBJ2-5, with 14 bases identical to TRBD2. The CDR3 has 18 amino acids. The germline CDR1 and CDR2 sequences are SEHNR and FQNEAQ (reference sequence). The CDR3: CASSLEVGTSGSQEIQYF. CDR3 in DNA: TGTGCCAGCAGCTTAGAAGTTGGGACTAGCGGGAGTCAGGAGATCCAGTACTTC.

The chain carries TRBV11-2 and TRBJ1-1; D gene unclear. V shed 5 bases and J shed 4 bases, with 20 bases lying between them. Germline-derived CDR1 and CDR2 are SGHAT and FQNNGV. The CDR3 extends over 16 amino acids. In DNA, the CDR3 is TGTGCCAGCAGCCCCGGTCCGGGGTTTGGGAGCACTGAAGCTTTCTTT. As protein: CASSPGPGFGSTEAFF.

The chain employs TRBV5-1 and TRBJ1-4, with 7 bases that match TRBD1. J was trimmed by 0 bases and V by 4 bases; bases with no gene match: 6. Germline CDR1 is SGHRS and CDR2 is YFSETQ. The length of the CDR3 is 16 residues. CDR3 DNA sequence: TGCGCCAGCAGCGGAAACAGGGGAGCAACTAATGAAAAACTGTTTTTT. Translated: CASSGNRGATNEKLFF.

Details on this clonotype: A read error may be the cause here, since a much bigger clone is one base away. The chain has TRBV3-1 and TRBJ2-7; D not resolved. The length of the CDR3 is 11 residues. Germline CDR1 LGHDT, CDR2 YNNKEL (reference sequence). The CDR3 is CTSSLSHEQYF. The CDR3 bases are TGTACCAGCAGCCTGAGCCACGAGCAGTACTTC.

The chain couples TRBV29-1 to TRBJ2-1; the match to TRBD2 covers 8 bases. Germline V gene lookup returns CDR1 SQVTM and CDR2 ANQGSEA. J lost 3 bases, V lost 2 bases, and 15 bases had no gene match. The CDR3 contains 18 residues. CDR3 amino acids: CSVEFPGPIAGYYNEQFF. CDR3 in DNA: TGCAGCGTTGAATTCCCCGGACCAATAGCGGGGTACTACAATGAGCAGTTCTTC.

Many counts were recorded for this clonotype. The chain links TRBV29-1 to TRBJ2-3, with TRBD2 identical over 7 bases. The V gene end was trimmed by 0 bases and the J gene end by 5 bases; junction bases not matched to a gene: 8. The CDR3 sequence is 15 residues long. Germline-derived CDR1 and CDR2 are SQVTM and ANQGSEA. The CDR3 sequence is CSVEDWGRAGDTQYF. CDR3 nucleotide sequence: TGCAGCGTTGAAGATTGGGGGAGGGCTGGAGATACGCAGTATTTT.

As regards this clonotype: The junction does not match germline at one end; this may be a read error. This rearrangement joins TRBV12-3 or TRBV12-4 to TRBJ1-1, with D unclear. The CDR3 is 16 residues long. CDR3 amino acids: CASSLEVRAQNTEAFF. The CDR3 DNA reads TGTGCCAGCAGTTTAGAGGTTAGGGCCCAGAACACTGAAGCGTTCTTT.